This T cell receptor beta chain was sequenced for a study of response to subunit inactivated influenza vaccine. This clonotype came up once. Its antigen is not known. Study-level findings and limits: Researchers suggested that each seasonal influenza vaccination recruits few new T cells.

TCRdb called the RT-PCR reads again in MiXCR, with one record for every CDR3 protein. Altogether about 700,000 distinct CDR3 sequences are present, 15% to 19% being singletons, with the ten largest covering more than 9%. Germline V gene lookup returns CDR1 SGHVS and CDR2 FQNEAQ. There are 16 residues in the CDR3. Trimming stripped 7 bases from V and 1 base from J, with 18 bases between. This sample comprised PBMCs from blood, obtained about 12 days after vaccination. The sequence was obtained from a man between 45 and 60 years old who received an inactivated influenza vaccine. The rearrangement links TRBV7-8 to TRBJ2-3; the D call may be TRBD1 or TRBD2 (6 bases each). CDR3 sequence: CASIQRGARGTDTQYF. The CDR3 DNA is TGTGCCAGCATCCAGAGGGGGGCTAGGGGCACAGATACGCAGTATTTT. The variable domain in full, completed from reference TRBV7-8 and TRBJ2-3, reads GAGVSQSPRYKVAKRGQDVALRCDPISGHVSLFWYQQALGQGPEFLTYFQNEAQLDKSGLPSDRFFAERPEGSVSTLKIQRTQQEDSAVYLCASIQRGARGTDTQYFGPGTRLTVL.